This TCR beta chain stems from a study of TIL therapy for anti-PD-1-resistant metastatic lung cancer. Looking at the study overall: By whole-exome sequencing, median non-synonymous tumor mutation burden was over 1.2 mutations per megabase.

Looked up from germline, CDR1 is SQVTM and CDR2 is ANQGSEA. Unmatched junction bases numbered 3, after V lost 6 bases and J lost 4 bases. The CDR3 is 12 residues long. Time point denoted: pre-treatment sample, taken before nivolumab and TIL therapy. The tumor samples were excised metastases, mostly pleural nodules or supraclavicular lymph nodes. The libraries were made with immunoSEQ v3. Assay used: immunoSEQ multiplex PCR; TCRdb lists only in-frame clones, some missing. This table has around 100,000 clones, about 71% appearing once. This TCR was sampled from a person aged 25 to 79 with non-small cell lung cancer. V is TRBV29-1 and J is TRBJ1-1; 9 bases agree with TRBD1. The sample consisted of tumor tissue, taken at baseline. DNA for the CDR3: TGCAGCGTCACGACAGGGGGCACTGAAGCTTTCTTT. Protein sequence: CSVTTGGTEAFF.